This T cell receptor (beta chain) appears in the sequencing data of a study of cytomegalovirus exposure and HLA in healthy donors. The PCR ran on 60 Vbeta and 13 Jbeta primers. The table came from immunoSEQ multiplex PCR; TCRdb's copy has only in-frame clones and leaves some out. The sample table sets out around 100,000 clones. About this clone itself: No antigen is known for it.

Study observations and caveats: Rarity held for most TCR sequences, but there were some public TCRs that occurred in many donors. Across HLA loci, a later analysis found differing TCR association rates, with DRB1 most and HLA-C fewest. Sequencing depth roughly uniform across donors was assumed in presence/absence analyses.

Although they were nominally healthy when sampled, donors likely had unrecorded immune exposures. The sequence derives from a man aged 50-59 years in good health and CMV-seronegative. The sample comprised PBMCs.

CDR3 protein: CASSQGQETQYF. Here the CDR3 DNA reads TGTGCCAGCAGCCAGGGCCAAGAGACCCAGTACTTC. The chain joins TRBV6-5 to TRBJ2-5; maybe TRBD1 (5 bases). The CDR3 has 12 residues. The ends were cut back, 6 bases at V and 1 base at J, with 6 bases in the middle. Germline CDR1 is MNHEY and CDR2 is SVGAGI.